The entry below gives a single TCR beta chain sequence along with its context. The data are from a study of cytomegalovirus exposure and HLA in healthy donors. Germline CDR1 and CDR2: SNHLY and FYNNEI. There are 15 residues in the CDR3. Trimming removed 2 bases at V and 2 bases at J, with 10 bases between. Both 60 Vbeta primers and 13 Jbeta primers went into the PCR. TCRdb's copy holds only in-frame clones and misses some; the assay was immunoSEQ multiplex PCR. The sample table includes under 130,000 clones. The chain joins TRBV2 to TRBJ1-5, with D uncertain. Sample: PBMCs. This receptor was obtained from a middle-aged man in good health and CMV-seronegative. The CDR3 DNA follows: TGTGCCAGCAGTGAAAACGACGGGGGCAATCAGCCCCAGCATTTT. This sequence encodes CASSENDGGNQPQHF.